The source of this TCR beta chain is a study of shared clonotypes between healthy human individuals. TCRdb's copy holds only in-frame clones and misses some; the assay was immunoSEQ multiplex PCR. The profile covers under 2.5 million clones, with 85% to 95% appearing a single time and about 0.41% taken by the ten largest. The V gene's germline CDR1 is SGHRS and CDR2 YFSETQ. The CDR3 totals 14 residues. With 4 bases clipped from V and 7 bases from J, the junction kept 10 bases outside the gene matches. The clonotype was recovered from a man aged 18-30 years in good health. Some clones in this sample may be carry-over from other donors' samples. The sequenced material came from naive CD4+ T cells from PBMCs. Subset: CD45RA+ positively selected. The V and J genes are TRBV5-1 and TRBJ2-5; 7 nucleotides line up with TRBD2. CDR3 bases: TGCGCCAGCAGCCTTGAGGTGGGCGGGGGGACCCAGTACTTC. This codes for CASSLEVGGGTQYF.